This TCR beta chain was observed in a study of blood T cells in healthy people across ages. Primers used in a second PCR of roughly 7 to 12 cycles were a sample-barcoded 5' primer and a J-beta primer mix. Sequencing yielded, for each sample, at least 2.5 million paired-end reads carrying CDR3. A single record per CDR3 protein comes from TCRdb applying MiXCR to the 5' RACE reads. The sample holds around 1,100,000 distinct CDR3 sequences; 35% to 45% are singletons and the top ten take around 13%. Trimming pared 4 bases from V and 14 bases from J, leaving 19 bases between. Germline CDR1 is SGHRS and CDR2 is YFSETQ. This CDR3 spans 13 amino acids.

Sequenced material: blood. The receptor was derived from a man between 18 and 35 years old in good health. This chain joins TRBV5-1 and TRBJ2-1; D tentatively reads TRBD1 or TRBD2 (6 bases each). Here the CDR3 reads CASSVDYSRGKFF. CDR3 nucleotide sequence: TGCGCCAGCAGCGTGGACTATAGCAGGGGAAAGTTCTTC. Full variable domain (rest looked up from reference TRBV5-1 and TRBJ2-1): KAGVTQTPRYLIKTRGQQVTLSCSPISGHRSVSWYQQTPGQGLQFLFEYFSETQRNKGNFPGRFSGRQFSNSRSEMNVSTLELGDSALYLCASSVDYSRGKFFGPGTRLTVL.